The sequence of this TCR beta chain was determined in a study of CD8+ T cells in alopecia areata. Extracted RNA was reverse transcribed into cDNA, the sequencing template. The table came from immunoSEQ multiplex PCR; TCRdb's copy has only in-frame clones and leaves some out. The sample contains about 300,000 clones, none of them singletons. A remark on this clone: The target antigen is unknown. The genes and germline here are from mouse. The read terminates 4 residues before the CDR3 end, so the remaining end is supplied by the germline J gene.

Cells pooled from cutaneous lymph nodes were sorted on CD4, CD8alpha, NKG2D, NKG2ACE and other markers. This CDR3 has 14 residues. Germline V gene sequence: CDR1 FNHDT, CDR2 SITEND (reference sequence). Study results and limitations: Sharing of TCR sequences between patients (possibly for HLA-related reasons) was less clear than in mice.

The gene calls are TRBV19 and TRBJ2-5; 9 bases fit TRBD2. The sequence came from a C3H/HeJ mouse with alopecia areata. As its MHC haplotype, the strain has H2-k. The sequenced sample consisted of CD4+ T cells sorted from a lymph node. CDR3 DNA, as far as it was read: TGTGCCAGCAGTATCTGGGGGGGTCCGGAC. Translated: CASSIWGGPD. The whole CDR3 protein is CASSIWGGPDTQYF.